This is a list of T cell receptor beta chains from one sample in a study of response to subunit inactivated influenza vaccine. MiXCR, run by TCRdb on the RT-PCR reads, gives a single entry per CDR3 protein. The sample lists about 520,000 distinct CDR3 sequences, about 7.2% occurring once. The sequencing here drew on PBMCs from blood, taken 23 months after vaccination. These receptors came from a man between 50 and 70 years old who received an inactivated influenza vaccine. Both conserved end residues are part of each CDR3. A D gene is named only where the DNA matches it firmly. Clone sizes are given selectively: once, few, many, or a class where the clone is expanded.

V	J	D	size	CDR3	DNA
TRBV7-9	TRBJ1-2	TRBD1	few	CASSPMGGQGYGYTF	TGTGCCAGCAGCCCAATGGGGGGACAGGGATATGGCTACACCTTC
TRBV4-3	TRBJ1-1	-	few	CASSQEAWGSTEAFF	TGCGCCAGCAGCCAAGAAGCGTGGGGGTCCACTGAAGCTTTCTTT
TRBV9	TRBJ2-1	-	many	CASSPGFSSYNEQFF	TGTGCCAGCAGCCCGGGGTTTAGCTCCTACAATGAGCAGTTCTTC
TRBV4-3	TRBJ2-1	TRBD1	-	CASSQDVAGGLEQFF	TGCGCCAGCAGCCAAGATGTGGCAGGGGGCCTTGAGCAGTTCTTC
TRBV5-6	TRBJ2-2	-	few	CASSDMDRANTGELFF	TGTGCCAGCAGCGATATGGACAGAGCGAACACCGGGGAGCTGTTTTTT
TRBV10-3	TRBJ1-1	-	-	CAISTRGGTEAFF	TGTGCCATCAGTACCAGGGGTGGGACTGAAGCTTTCTTT
TRBV7-2	TRBJ2-5	TRBD1	few	CASSGGQGQTQYF	TGTGCCAGCAGCGGTGGACAGGGTCAGACCCAGTACTTC
TRBV3-1	TRBJ2-1	-	many	CASSPKGGAYNEQFF	TGTGCCAGCAGCCCAAAGGGGGGGGCCTACAATGAGCAGTTCTTC
TRBV12-3/TRBV12-4	TRBJ1-1	-	-	CASSWAATSNTEAFF	TGTGCCAGCAGCTGGGCAGCGACATCGAACACTGAAGCTTTCTTT
TRBV7-9	TRBJ2-1	-	-	CASSFPTVSSYNEQFF	TGTGCCAGCAGCTTCCCCACCGTAAGCTCCTACAATGAGCAGTTCTTC
TRBV18	TRBJ2-1	TRBD2	-	CASSPWTSVYEQFF	TGTGCCAGCTCTCCTTGGACTAGCGTCTATGAGCAGTTCTTC
TRBV7-8	TRBJ2-7	-	many	CASSLFQGFGYEQYF	TGTGCCAGCAGCCTCTTTCAGGGCTTCGGGTACGAGCAGTACTTC
TRBV7-8	TRBJ2-7	-	many	CASSLDLGDEQYF	TGTGCCAGCAGCTTAGATTTAGGAGACGAGCAGTACTTC
TRBV10-3	TRBJ2-1	TRBD1	-	CAISESQTGRNEQFF	TGTGCCATCAGTGAGTCCCAGACAGGGAGAAATGAGCAGTTCTTC
TRBV29-1	TRBJ2-1	TRBD2	-	CSALSGSGYNEQFF	TGCAGCGCCCTTAGCGGGAGTGGCTACAATGAGCAGTTCTTC
TRBV12-3/TRBV12-4	TRBJ1-1	-	-	CASSLRGITEAFF	TGTGCCAGCAGTCTCCGTGGAATCACTGAAGCTTTCTTT
TRBV11-1	TRBJ2-2	TRBD1	-	CASSPFPRTGYTGELFF	TGTGCCAGCAGCCCCTTCCCCCGGACAGGGTACACCGGGGAGCTGTTTTTT
TRBV5-6	TRBJ2-3	-	-	CASSWGPGTSGDTQYF	TGTGCCAGCAGCTGGGGACCGGGAACTTCTGGCGATACGCAGTATTTT
TRBV6-2/TRBV6-3	TRBJ2-1	TRBD2	-	CASSQGLAGGTLYNEQFF	TGTGCCAGCAGCCAAGGACTAGCGGGGGGAACCCTCTACAATGAGCAGTTCTTC
TRBV15	TRBJ1-2	-	few	CATSRDHTATNYGYTF	TGTGCCACCAGCAGAGATCATACAGCCACTAACTATGGCTACACCTTC